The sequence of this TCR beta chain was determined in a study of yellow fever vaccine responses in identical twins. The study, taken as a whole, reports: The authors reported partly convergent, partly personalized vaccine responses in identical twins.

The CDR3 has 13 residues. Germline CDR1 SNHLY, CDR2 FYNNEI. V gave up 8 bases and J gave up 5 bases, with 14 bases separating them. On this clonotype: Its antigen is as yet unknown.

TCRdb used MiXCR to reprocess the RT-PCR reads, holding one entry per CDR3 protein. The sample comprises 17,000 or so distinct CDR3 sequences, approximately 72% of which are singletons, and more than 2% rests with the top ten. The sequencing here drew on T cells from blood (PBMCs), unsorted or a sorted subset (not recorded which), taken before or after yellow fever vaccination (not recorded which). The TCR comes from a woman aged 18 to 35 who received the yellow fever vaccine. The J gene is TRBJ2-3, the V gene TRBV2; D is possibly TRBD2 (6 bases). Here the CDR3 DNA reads TGTGCCAGCCTGCCTAGCGACGGAGATACGCAGTATTTT. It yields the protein CASLPSDGDTQYF.